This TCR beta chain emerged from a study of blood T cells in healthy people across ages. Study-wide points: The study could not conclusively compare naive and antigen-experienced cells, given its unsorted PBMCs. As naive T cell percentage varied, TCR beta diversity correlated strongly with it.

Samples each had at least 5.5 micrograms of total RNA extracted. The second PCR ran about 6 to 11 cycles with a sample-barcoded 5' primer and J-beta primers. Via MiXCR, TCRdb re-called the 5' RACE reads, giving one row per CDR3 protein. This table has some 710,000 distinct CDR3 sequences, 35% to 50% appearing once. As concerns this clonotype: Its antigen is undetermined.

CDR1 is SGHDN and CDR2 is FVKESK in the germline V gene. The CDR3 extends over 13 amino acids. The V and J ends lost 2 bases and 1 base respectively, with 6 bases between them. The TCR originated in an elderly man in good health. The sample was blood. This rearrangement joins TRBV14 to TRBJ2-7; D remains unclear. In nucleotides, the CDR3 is TGTGCCAGCAGCCAACGTCCTTCCTACGAGCAGTACTTC. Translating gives CASSQRPSYEQYF.